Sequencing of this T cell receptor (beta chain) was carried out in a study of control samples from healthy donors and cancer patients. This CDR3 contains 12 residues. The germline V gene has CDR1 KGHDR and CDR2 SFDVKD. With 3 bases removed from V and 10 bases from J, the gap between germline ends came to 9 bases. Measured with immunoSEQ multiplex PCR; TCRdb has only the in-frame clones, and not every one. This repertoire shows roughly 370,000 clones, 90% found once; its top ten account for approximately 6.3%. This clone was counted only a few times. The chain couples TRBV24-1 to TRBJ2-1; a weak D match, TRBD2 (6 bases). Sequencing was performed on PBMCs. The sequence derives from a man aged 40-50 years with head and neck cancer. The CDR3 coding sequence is TGTGCCACCAGTGATAGGGGAGGAGAGCAGTTCTTC. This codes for CATSDRGGEQFF.